Listed here is a single T cell receptor beta chain. CDR3 size: 17 residues. Germline CDR1 is SNHLY and CDR2 is FYNNEI. The germline V and J ends were trimmed by 4 bases and 5 bases, with 21 bases remaining between them. These data are taken from a study of blood T cell repertoires in COVID-19. In the study overall: Acute and convalescent COVID-19 specimens originated in the United States, Italy and Spain. Sources were T cells, B-cell-depleted T cells, or PBMCs; the material itself was cDNA or gDNA.

Original processing methods: Amplification from reference gene primers served as the basis for estimated nucleated cell counts. Here immunoSEQ multiplex PCR was the method, and the copy in TCRdb shows in-frame clones only, minus some. The V and J calls and the clone size are those of that table, but D and trimming were determined from the DNA. The table records around 40,000 clones, around 96% of them present only once. This chain connects TRBV2 to TRBJ1-5; D remains unclear. Sample: peripheral blood. The sequence was collected from a human donor with active COVID-19. The donor label of this sample is uncertain. This CDR3 is CASSATSVGRGDQPQHF. The CDR3 DNA reads TGTGCCAGCAGTGCGACTTCCGTGGGCCGCGGGGATCAGCCCCAGCATTTT.